The 17 T cell receptor beta chains presented below share a single source sample, sequenced in a study of T cells in Graves' hyperthyroidism and ophthalmopathy (dated by TCRdb to the late 2010s). Preparation of the library involved multiplex PCR. Sequencing used an Illumina HiSeq 2000. Amplification of TCR beta CDR3 regions was carried out from RNA transcripts. The TCR CDR3 was subjected to a first round of RT-PCR using the HTBI primer set and the Qiagen OneStep RT-PCR kit. The raw public data were reprocessed by TCRdb itself: fastp quality trimming at Q25, MiXCR clonotype calling, in-frame beta chains only. Rows merge per CDR3 protein into single entries with the most common DNA and genes. The sample data list approximately 400,000 distinct CDR3 sequences, and about a sixth of these were observed just once. Roughly 26% of the sample rests with the top ten. Sequencing used blood. The receptor source for this set is a woman between 18 and 29 years old with Graves' hyperthyroidism that later progressed to Graves' ophthalmopathy.

Many counts were recorded for this clonotype. This chain uses TRBV7-3 with TRBJ2-2, with 8 positions matching TRBD1. V lost 5 bases to trimming and J lost 7 bases; unmatched junction nucleotides: 15. Germline CDR1 reads SGHTA; CDR2 reads FQGTGA. The CDR3 sequence is 17 residues long. For the CDR3, the DNA is TGTGCCAGCAGCCGCGAAACCGGGACAGGAGTCATCGGGGAGCTGTTTTTT. Translating gives CASSRETGTGVIGELFF.

The chain uses TRBV20-1 and TRBJ2-3; no clear D gene. Germline CDR1 reads DFQATT; CDR2 reads SNEGSKA (reference sequence). V lost 3 bases and J lost 0, with 10 bases in between. There are 14 residues in the CDR3. DNA of the CDR3: TGCAGTGCTAGGGCCAGCACTAGCACAGATACGCAGTATTTT. This sequence encodes CSARASTSTDTQYF.

This clonotype has at least ten counts. The V and J genes are TRBV7-8 and TRBJ2-5; TRBD2 matches at 9 bases. The germline V gene has CDR1 SGHVS and CDR2 FQNEAQ. This CDR3 is built from 17 residues. The V and J ends lost 1 base and 5 bases, in that order; junction bases with no gene match: 11. CDR3 DNA: TGTGCCAGCAGCTTAGAAGGAGCGGGAGGACTCTGGGAGACCCAGTACTTC. This translates into CASSLEGAGGLWETQYF.

A few counts support this clonotype. J is TRBJ2-3 and V is TRBV19, with 9 bases identical to TRBD2. J lost 6 bases, V lost 10 bases, and 11 bases had no gene match. In germline, CDR1 is LNHDA, CDR2 SQIVND (reference sequence). The CDR3 has 14 amino acids. CDR3: CATTTSGSADTQYF. The CDR3 DNA is TGTGCCACCACGACTAGCGGAAGCGCGGATACGCAGTATTTT. Together with reference TRBV19 and TRBJ2-3, the CDR3 gives the full variable domain: DGGITQSPKYLFRKEGQNVTLSCEQNLNHDAMYWYRQDPGQGLRLIYYSQIVNDFQKGDIAEGYSVSREKKESFPLTVTSAQKNPTAFYLCATTTSGSADTQYFGPGTRLTVL.

In its sample, this clonotype was seen a few times. In DNA, the CDR3 is TGTGCCAGCAGTTATCTGGGGCTCTATTCACCCCTCCACTTT. This sequence encodes CASSYLGLYSPLHF. The genes are TRBV6-1 and TRBJ1-6; tentatively, D is TRBD1 (5 bases). V shed 5 bases and J shed 8 bases, with 13 bases lying between them. This CDR3 comprises 14 residues. The germline V gene encodes CDR1 MNHNS and CDR2 SASEGT.

The V gene is TRBV6-2 or TRBV6-3, the J gene TRBJ1-2; no definite D call. The CDR3 consists of 13 residues. Trimming removed 4 bases from V and 3 bases from J, with 9 bases in between. Per the germline V gene, CDR1 is MNHEY and CDR2 is SVGEGT. DNA for the CDR3: TGTGCCAGCAGTTTAGGGCTGGACTATGGCTACACCTTC. Its translation is CASSLGLDYGYTF.

The rearrangement joins TRBV6-6 to TRBJ1-2, with 9 bases aligning to TRBD1. Germline V lookup: CDR1 MNHNY, CDR2 SVGAGI (reference sequence). The V segment lost 2 bases and the J segment 6 bases; nucleotides outside the gene matches: 13. The CDR3 runs 17 residues. The CDR3 DNA sequence: TGTGCCAGCAGTTACCTGGCGGTTGGGACAGGGACGGATGGCTACACCTTC. It translates to CASSYLAVGTGTDGYTF.

The chain has TRBV10-3 and TRBJ1-1, with 8 bases that match TRBD1. V lost 2 bases, J lost 3 bases, and 5 bases stayed unmatched. The CDR3 extends over 15 amino acids. Germline CDR1 and CDR2: ENHRY and SYGVKD. CDR3 sequence reads: CAISEIQGVDTEAFF. CDR3 sequence (DNA): TGTGCCATCAGTGAGATACAGGGGGTGGACACTGAAGCTTTCTTT.

The sample holds many counts of this clonotype. V usage is TRBV29-1 and J usage is TRBJ2-3; TRBD1 aligns across 9 bases. This CDR3 is built from 13 residues. Germline loops: CDR1 SQVTM, CDR2 ANQGSEA. The J segment lost 4 bases and the V segment lost 6 bases, leaving 5 bases of the junction unmatched. CDR3 nucleotide sequence: TGCAGCGTCGACAGGGGGGAAGCAGATACGCAGTATTTT. Translation gives CSVDRGEADTQYF.

Turning to this clonotype: With a much larger clone just one base away, this may be a read error. V gene TRBV30 combines with J gene TRBJ2-5, with 7 positions matching TRBD2. V was pared by 3 bases and J by 1 base, with 5 bases of the junction left unmatched. Looked up from germline, CDR1 is GTSNPN and CDR2 is SVGIG (reference sequence). This CDR3 spans 14 amino acids. The chain's CDR3 is CAWRLASGQETQYF. The CDR3 DNA is TGTGCCTGGAGGTTGGCTAGCGGCCAAGAGACCCAGTACTTC.

The chain carries TRBV4-3 and TRBJ2-1; 11 bases are shared with TRBD2. This CDR3 has 19 residues. V shed 1 base and J 4 bases; nucleotides not matched to a gene: 12. Germline V gives CDR1 LGHNA, CDR2 YSLEER. CDR3: CASSQGTSGPERPYNEQFF. CDR3 nucleotide sequence: TGCGCCAGCAGCCAAGGGACTAGCGGGCCCGAACGACCTTACAATGAGCAGTTCTTC.

As regards this clonotype: The CDR3 does not end in the conserved phenylalanine or tryptophan, so this is likely a read error. This sequence joins TRBV5-1 and TRBJ1-3; no definite D call. The CDR3 has 15 residues. Trimming stripped 2 bases from V and 3 bases from J, with 12 bases between. CDR1 is SGHRS, CDR2 YFSETQ, per germline. CDR3 coding DNA: TGCGCCAGCAGCTTAGGATCCGGGGATGGAAACACCATATATTCT. Protein sequence: CASSLGSGDGNTIYS.

The rearrangement joins TRBV9 to TRBJ2-3; no definite D call. Germline lookup yields CDR1 SGDLS and CDR2 YYNGEE. The V and J ends lost 0 bases and 0 bases respectively, with 5 bases between them. CDR3 length equals 14 residues. Here the CDR3 reads CASSVAGSTDTQYF. The CDR3 nucleotides are TGTGCCAGCAGCGTAGCCGGCAGCACAGATACGCAGTATTTT. Looking up the rest from reference TRBV9 and TRBJ2-3 gives the full variable domain: DSGVTQTPKHLITATGQRVTLRCSPRSGDLSVYWYQQSLDQGLQFLIQYYNGEERAKGNILERFSAQQFPDLHSELNLSSLELGDSALYFCASSVAGSTDTQYFGPGTRLTVL.

This clonotype was seen many times. The V and J genes are TRBV7-9 and TRBJ1-4, with D unresolved. The germline V gene has CDR1 SEHNR and CDR2 FQNEAQ (reference sequence). The V and J ends lost 5 bases and 1 base respectively, with 14 bases between them. The CDR3 spans 16 residues. This chain's CDR3 is CASSDGLVVTNEKLFF. Written as DNA, the CDR3 is TGTGCCAGCAGCGACGGTTTAGTAGTAACTAATGAAAAACTGTTTTTT. Complete variable domain (other parts from reference TRBV7-9 and TRBJ1-4): DTGVSQNPRHKITKRGQNVTFRCDPISEHNRLYWYRQTLGQGPEFLTYFQNEAQLEKSRLLSDRFSAERPKGSFSTLEIQRTEQGDSAMYLCASSDGLVVTNEKLFFGSGTQLSVL.

This clonotype has just a few counts. J is TRBJ1-3 and V is TRBV19; D gene unclear. From germline, CDR1 is LNHDA and CDR2 SQIVND (reference sequence). Trimming cost V 5 bases and J 1 base, with 12 bases left between them. This CDR3 spans 15 amino acids. CDR3 amino acids: CASSPTAESGNTIYF. The CDR3 region has the DNA TGTGCCAGTAGTCCGACGGCAGAGTCTGGAAACACCATATATTTT.

The chain uses TRBV2 and TRBJ2-1; 9 nucleotides agree with TRBD2. Trimming at V came to 9 bases and at J to 0 bases, leaving 9 bases not matched to a gene. The V gene's germline CDR1 is SNHLY and CDR2 FYNNEI. The CDR3 is made up of 16 amino acids. The CDR3 DNA is TGTGCCAGTAGTCCTCTAGCGGGGACCTCCTACAATGAGCAGTTCTTC. Protein: CASSPLAGTSYNEQFF.

This clonotype showed up just a few times. The CDR3 DNA reads TGTGCCAGCAGCCCTAGCTTCTCCCGAACAGATACGCAGTATTTT. Translated: CASSPSFSRTDTQYF. The gene calls are TRBV7-6 and TRBJ2-3; possible D gene TRBD2, 5 bases. This CDR3 region has 15 residues. V lost 5 bases to trimming and J lost 3 bases, with 15 bases between them. CDR1 SGHVS and CDR2 FNYEAQ come from the germline V gene.